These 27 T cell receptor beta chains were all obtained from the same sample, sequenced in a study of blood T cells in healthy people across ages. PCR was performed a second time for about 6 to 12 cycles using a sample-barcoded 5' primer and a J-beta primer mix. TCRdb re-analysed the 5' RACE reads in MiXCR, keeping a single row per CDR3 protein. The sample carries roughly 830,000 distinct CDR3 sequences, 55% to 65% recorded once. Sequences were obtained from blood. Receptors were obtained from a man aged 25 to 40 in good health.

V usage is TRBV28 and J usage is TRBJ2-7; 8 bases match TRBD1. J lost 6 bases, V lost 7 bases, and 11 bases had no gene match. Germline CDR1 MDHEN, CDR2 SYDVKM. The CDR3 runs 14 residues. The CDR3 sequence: CASIGGTGFSEQYF. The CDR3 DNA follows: TGTGCCAGCATTGGTGGGACAGGATTCTCCGAGCAGTACTTC.

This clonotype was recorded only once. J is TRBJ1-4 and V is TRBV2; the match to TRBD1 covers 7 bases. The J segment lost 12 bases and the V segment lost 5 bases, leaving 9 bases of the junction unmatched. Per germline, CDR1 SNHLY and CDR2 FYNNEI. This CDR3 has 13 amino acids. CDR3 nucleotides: TGTGCCAGCAGTTGGGGACAGCTGCTGCAACTGTTTTTT. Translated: CASSWGQLLQLFF. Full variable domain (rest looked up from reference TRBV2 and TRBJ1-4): EPEVTQTPSHQVTQMGQEVILRCVPISNHLYFYWYRQILGQKVEFLVSFYNNEISEKSEIFDDQFSVERPDGSNFTLKIRSTKLEDSAMYFCASSWGQLLQLFFGSGTQLSVL.

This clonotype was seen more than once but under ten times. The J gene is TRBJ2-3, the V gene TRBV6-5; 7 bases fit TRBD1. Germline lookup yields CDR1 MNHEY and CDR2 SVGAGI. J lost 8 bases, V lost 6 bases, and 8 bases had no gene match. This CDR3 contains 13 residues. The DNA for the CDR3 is TGTGCCAGCAGACCAACAGGGGCCGGTACGCAGTATTTT. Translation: CASRPTGAGTQYF.

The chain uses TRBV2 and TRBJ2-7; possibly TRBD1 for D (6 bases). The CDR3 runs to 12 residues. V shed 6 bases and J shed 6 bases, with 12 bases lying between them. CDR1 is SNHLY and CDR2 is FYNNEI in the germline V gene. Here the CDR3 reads CASSHRVFEQYF. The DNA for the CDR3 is TGTGCCAGCAGCCACAGGGTATTCGAGCAGTACTTC.

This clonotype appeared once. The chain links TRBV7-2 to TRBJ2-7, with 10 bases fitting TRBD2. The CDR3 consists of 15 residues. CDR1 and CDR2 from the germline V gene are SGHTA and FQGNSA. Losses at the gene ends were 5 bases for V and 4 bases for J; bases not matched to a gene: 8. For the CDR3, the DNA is TGTGCCAGCAGCATAGATAGCGGGGGGTTATACGAGCAGTACTTC. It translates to CASSIDSGGLYEQYF.

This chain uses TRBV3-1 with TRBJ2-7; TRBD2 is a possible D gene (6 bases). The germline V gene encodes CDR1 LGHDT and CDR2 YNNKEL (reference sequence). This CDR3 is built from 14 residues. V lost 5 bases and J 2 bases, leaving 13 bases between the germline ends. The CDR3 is CASSKGLLAYEQYF. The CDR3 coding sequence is TGTGCCAGCAGCAAGGGACTTCTCGCCTACGAGCAGTACTTC.

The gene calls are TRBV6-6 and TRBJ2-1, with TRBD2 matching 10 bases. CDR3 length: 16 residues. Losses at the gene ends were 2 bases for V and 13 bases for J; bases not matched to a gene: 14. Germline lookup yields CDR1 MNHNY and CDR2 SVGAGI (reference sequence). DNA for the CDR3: TGTGCCAGCAGTTACGGGCTAGCGGGGGTCGGAGAGACCCAGTTCTTC. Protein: CASSYGLAGVGETQFF.

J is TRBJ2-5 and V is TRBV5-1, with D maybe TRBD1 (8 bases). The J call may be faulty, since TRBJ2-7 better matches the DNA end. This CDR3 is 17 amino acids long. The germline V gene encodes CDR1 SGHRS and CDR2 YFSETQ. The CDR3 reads CASSLRAGQELSYEQYF. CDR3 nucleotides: TGCGCCAGCAGCTTGCGAGCGGGACAGGAGTTATCCTACGAGCAGTACTTC.

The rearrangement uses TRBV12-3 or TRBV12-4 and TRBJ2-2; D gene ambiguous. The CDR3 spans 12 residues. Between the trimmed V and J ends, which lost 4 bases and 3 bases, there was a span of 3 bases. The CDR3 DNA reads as TGTGCCAGCAGTTCTGACACCGGGGAGCTGTTTTTT. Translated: CASSSDTGELFF.

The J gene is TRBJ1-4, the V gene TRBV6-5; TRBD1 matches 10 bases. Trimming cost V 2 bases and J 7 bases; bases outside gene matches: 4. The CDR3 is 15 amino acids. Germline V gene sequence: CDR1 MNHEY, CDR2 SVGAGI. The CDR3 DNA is TGTGCCAGCAGTTACCGAGGGACAGGGGTTGAAAAACTGTTTTTT. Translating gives CASSYRGTGVEKLFF.

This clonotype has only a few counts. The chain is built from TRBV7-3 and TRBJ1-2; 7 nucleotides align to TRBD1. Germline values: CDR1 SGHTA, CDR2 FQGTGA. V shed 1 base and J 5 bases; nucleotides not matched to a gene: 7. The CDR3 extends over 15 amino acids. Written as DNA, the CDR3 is TGTGCCAGCAGCTTAATGGCAGGGGGTAGTTATGGCTACACCTTC. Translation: CASSLMAGGSYGYTF.

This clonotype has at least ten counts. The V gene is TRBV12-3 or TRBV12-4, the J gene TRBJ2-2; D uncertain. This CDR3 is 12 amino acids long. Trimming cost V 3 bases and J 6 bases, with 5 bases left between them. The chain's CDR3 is CASSFLAGELFF. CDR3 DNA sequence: TGTGCCAGCAGTTTCCTAGCCGGGGAGCTGTTTTTT.

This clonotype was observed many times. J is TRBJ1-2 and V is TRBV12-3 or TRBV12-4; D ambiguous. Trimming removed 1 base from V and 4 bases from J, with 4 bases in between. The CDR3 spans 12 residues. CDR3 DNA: TGTGCCAGCAGTTTAGGGTCCTATGGCTACACCTTC. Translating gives CASSLGSYGYTF.

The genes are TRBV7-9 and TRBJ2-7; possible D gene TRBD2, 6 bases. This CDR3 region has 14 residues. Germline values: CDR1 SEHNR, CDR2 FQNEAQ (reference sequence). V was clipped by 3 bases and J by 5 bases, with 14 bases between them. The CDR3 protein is CASSFYGGADEQYF. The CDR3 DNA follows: TGTGCCAGCAGCTTTTATGGCGGGGCCGACGAGCAGTACTTC.

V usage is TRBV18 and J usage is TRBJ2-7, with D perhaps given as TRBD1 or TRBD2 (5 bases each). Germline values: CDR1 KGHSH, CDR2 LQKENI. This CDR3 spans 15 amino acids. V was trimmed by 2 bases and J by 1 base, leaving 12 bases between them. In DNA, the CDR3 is TGTGCCAGCTCACCAGGGGCAGAGGGATCCTACGAGCAGTACTTC. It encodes CASSPGAEGSYEQYF.

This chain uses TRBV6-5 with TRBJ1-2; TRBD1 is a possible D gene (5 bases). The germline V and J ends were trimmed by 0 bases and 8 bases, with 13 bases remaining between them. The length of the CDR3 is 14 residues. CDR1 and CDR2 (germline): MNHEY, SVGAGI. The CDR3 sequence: CASSYSWGFEGYTF. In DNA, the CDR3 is TGTGCCAGCAGTTACTCGTGGGGGTTTGAGGGCTACACCTTC.

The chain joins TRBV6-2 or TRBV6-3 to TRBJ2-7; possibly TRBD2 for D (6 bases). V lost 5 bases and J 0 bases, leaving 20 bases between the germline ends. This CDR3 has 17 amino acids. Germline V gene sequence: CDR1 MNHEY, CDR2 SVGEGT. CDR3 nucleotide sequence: TGTGCCAGCAGTATCCCCGCTTCTGGGGGGATCTCCTACGAGCAGTACTTC. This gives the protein CASSIPASGGISYEQYF.

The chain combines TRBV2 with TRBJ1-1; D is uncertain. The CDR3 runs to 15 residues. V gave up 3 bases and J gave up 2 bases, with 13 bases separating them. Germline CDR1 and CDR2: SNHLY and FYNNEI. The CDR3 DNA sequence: TGTGCCAGCAGTGACGCGGCGGACTTTAACACTGAAGCTTTCTTT. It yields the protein CASSDAADFNTEAFF.

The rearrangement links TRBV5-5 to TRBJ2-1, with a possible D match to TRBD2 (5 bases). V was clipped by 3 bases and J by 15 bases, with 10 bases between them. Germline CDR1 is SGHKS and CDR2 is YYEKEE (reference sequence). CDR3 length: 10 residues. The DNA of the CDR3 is TGTGCCAGCAGCTCCGGACGGGGGTTCTTC. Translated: CASSSGRGFF.

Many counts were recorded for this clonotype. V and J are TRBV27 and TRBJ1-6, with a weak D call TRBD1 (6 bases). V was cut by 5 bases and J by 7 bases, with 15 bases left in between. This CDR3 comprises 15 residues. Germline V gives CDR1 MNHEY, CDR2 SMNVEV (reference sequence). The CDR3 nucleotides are TGTGCCAGCAGTCCCCAGGGGCCCCTCAATTCACCCCTCCACTTT. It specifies CASSPQGPLNSPLHF.

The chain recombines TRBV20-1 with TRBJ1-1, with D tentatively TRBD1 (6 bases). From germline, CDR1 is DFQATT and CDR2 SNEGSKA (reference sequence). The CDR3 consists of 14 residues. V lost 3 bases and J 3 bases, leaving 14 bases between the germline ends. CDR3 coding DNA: TGCAGTGCTAGTATTCCGGGGGCGTACACTGAAGCTTTCTTT. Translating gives CSASIPGAYTEAFF.

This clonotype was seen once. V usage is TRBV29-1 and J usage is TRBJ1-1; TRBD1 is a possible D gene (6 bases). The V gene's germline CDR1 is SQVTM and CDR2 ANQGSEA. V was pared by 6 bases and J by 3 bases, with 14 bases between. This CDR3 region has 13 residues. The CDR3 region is CSVGRGLDTEAFF. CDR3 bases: TGCAGCGTGGGCAGGGGACTCGACACTGAAGCTTTCTTT.

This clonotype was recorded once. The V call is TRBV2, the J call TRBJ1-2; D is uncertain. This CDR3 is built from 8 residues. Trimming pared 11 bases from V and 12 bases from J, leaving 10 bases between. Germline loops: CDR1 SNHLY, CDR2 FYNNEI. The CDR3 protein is CAGSEDTF. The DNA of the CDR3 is TGTGCCGGTTCAGAGGACACCTTC.

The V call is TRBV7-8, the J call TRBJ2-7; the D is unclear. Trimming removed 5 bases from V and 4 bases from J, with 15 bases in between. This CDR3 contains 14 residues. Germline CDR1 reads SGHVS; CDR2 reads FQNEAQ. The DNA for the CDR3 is TGTGCCAGCAGCCAACAATTCGGAAGTTACGAGCAGTACTTC. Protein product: CASSQQFGSYEQYF.

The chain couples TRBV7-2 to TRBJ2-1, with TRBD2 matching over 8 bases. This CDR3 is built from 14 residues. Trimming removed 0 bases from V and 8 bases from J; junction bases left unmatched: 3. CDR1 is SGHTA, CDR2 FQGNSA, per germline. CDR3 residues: CASSLASGGHEQFF. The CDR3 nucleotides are TGTGCCAGCAGCTTAGCCAGCGGGGGCCATGAGCAGTTCTTC.

The CDR3 here is CASSDGGAETQYF. CDR3 sequence (DNA): TGTGCCAGCAGCGACGGGGGGGCAGAGACCCAGTACTTC. The chain uses TRBV7-2 and TRBJ2-5; 8 nucleotides match TRBD2. The V gene's germline CDR1 is SGHTA and CDR2 FQGNSA. V lost 5 bases to trimming and J lost 4 bases; unmatched junction nucleotides: 3. The CDR3 is 13 amino acids.

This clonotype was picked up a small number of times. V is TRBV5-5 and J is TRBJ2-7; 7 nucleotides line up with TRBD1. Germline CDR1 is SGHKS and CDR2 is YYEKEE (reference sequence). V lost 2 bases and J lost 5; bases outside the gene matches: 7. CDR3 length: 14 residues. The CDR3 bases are TGTGCCAGCAGCTTTCTGACAGGGTTGGACGAGCAGTACTTC. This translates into CASSFLTGLDEQYF.